This is a list of T cell receptor beta chains from one sample in a study of cytomegalovirus exposure and HLA in healthy donors. The method was immunoSEQ multiplex PCR; TCRdb's version includes in-frame clones alone and lacks a portion of them. The sample has 130,000 to 150,000 clones; about 82% are singletons. The sequencing sample was made of PBMCs. These receptors were taken from a man aged 30 to 45 in good health and CMV-seronegative. Each CDR3 is given with its conserved first and last residue. The order of the fields is clone size, D gene, V gene, J gene, CDR3 DNA, CDR3 protein. D genes are given only for firm matches. A row's size may be missing; if present it is once, few, many or a size class.

clone_size: .
d_call: TRBD1
v_call: TRBV7-9
j_call: TRBJ2-5
cdr3_nt: TGTGCCAGCAGCCCGCGACAGGGATTTCAAGAGACCCAGTACTTC
cdr3_aa: CASSPRQGFQETQYF

clone_size: once
d_call: .
v_call: TRBV27
j_call: TRBJ1-3
cdr3_nt: TGTGCCAGCAGTTCCCTTTGGAGGGGAAACACCATATATTTT
cdr3_aa: CASSSLWRGNTIYF

clone_size: few
d_call: TRBD1
v_call: TRBV2
j_call: TRBJ1-4
cdr3_nt: TGTGCCAGCAGTGGACAGGGGTGGGCTAATGAAAAACTGTTTTTT
cdr3_aa: CASSGQGWANEKLFF

clone_size: .
d_call: TRBD1
v_call: TRBV6-6
j_call: TRBJ1-5
cdr3_nt: TGTGCCAGCAGCTCGGGACAGGGGTTCAATCAGCCCCAGCATTTT
cdr3_aa: CASSSGQGFNQPQHF

clone_size: .
d_call: TRBD1
v_call: TRBV23-1
j_call: TRBJ1-5
cdr3_nt: TGCGCCAGCAGTCAAACAGGGGAAGGGAATAGCAATCAGCCCCAGCATTTT
cdr3_aa: CASSQTGEGNSNQPQHF

clone_size: .
d_call: .
v_call: TRBV27
j_call: TRBJ2-1
cdr3_nt: TGTGCCAGCAGTTTATCCAGAAACAATGAGCAGTTCTTC
cdr3_aa: CASSLSRNNEQFF

clone_size: .
d_call: TRBD2
v_call: TRBV9
j_call: TRBJ2-1
cdr3_nt: TGTGCCAGCAGCGTACTAGCGGGAGTTGTTGAGCAGTTCTTC
cdr3_aa: CASSVLAGVVEQFF

clone_size: .
d_call: .
v_call: TRBV2
j_call: TRBJ1-1
cdr3_nt: TGTGCCAGCAGTGAAGACGCAGGTGCCTCCACTGAAGCTTTCTTT
cdr3_aa: CASSEDAGASTEAFF

clone_size: .
d_call: TRBD2
v_call: TRBV29-1
j_call: TRBJ2-1
cdr3_nt: TGCAGCGGTAAAGGTCGACTAGCGGGGTCCTACAATGAGCAGTTCTTC
cdr3_aa: CSGKGRLAGSYNEQFF

clone_size: .
d_call: TRBD1
v_call: TRBV13
j_call: TRBJ2-7
cdr3_nt: TGTGCCAGCAGCCGCCGGGACAGGGATTTCTGGGAGCAGTACTTC
cdr3_aa: CASSRRDRDFWEQYF

clone_size: .
d_call: TRBD1
v_call: TRBV25-1
j_call: TRBJ1-1
cdr3_nt: TGTGCCAGCAGTGACCCGGAGGACAGGGGCGTTTGGACTGAAGCTTTCTTT
cdr3_aa: CASSDPEDRGVWTEAFF